This is a list of T cell receptor beta chains from one sample in a study of cytomegalovirus exposure and HLA in healthy donors. TCRdb's table, derived via immunoSEQ multiplex PCR, lists solely in-frame clones and lacks some. The table records about 97,000 clones, nearly 65% of them present only once. The source material was PBMCs. Every receptor here comes from a human donor in good health. The CDR3 runs from the conserved cysteine through the conserved F or W. Fields, in order: V gene, D gene, J gene, clone size, CDR3 DNA, CDR3 protein. A D gene is named only where the DNA matches it firmly. Not every row has a clone size; where given, it reads once, few, many or a size class.

>TRBV28|.|TRBJ1-3|.
TGTGCCAGCAGGGAATTGGGCCGGGAGGGAGGAAACACCATATATTTT
CASRELGREGGNTIYF
>TRBV27|.|TRBJ2-1|.
TGTGCCAGCAGTTTATCAGGCCGGGACAATGAGCAGTTCTTC
CASSLSGRDNEQFF
>TRBV14|TRBD2|TRBJ2-1|.
TGTGCCAGCAGCCGGACTAGCGGGAGGAACAATGAGCAGTTCTTC
CASSRTSGRNNEQFF
>TRBV2|.|TRBJ2-7|.
TGTGCCAGCATGTTAGGAGGGACCTACGAGCAGTACTTC
CASMLGGTYEQYF
>TRBV29-1|TRBD2|TRBJ2-7|.
TGCAGCGTTGAAGCGGGAGGGCACGAGCAGTACTTC
CSVEAGGHEQYF
>TRBV19|TRBD2|TRBJ2-7|.
TGTGCCAGTAGTATACGGGCTAGCGGGAGTTCCTACGAGCAGTACTTC
CASSIRASGSSYEQYF
>TRBV5-6|TRBD2|TRBJ2-7|.
TGTGCCAGCAGCCCGCGGGAGAGCCCTTACGAGCAGTACTTC
CASSPRESPYEQYF
>TRBV7-8|TRBD2|TRBJ2-7|.
TGTGCCAGCAGCTTAGTTCTAGCGGGACCATTGACCTCCTACGAGCAGTACTTC
CASSLVLAGPLTSYEQYF
>TRBV7-7|TRBD2|TRBJ2-5|.
TGTGCCAGCAGCTCGGTGAAGAGCGGGAGGGCCGGCGAGACCCAGTACTTC
CASSSVKSGRAGETQYF
>TRBV5-1|TRBD2|TRBJ2-3|.
TGCGCCAGCAGCTTGGGGGCTAGCGGGGTCACAGATACGCAGTATTTT
CASSLGASGVTDTQYF
>TRBV19|.|TRBJ2-7|.
TGTGCCAGTAGTATATTTCTTTGGGGCGGCTACGAGCAGTACTTC
CASSIFLWGGYEQYF
>TRBV5-4|.|TRBJ1-1|few
TGTGCCAGCAGCCCGGGGGGAATTCTTAAGTACACTGAAGCTTTCTTT
CASSPGGILKYTEAFF
>TRBV30|.|TRBJ1-2|.
TGTGCCTGGGGGGCAGGGACTAACTATGGCTACACCTTC
CAWGAGTNYGYTF
>TRBV11-2|TRBD1|TRBJ2-7|.
TGTGCCAGCAGCTTCAACAGGGGCTACGAGCAGTACTTC
CASSFNRGYEQYF
>TRBV29-1|TRBD2|TRBJ2-5|.
TGCAGCGTTGAAGATCCTAGCGGAGGAGGGACCCAGTACTTC
CSVEDPSGGGTQYF
>TRBV6-1|TRBD2|TRBJ2-1|.
TGTGCCATCAAGTTAGCGGGAGGGTACAATGAGCAGTTCTTC
CAIKLAGGYNEQFF
>TRBV7-6|TRBD1|TRBJ2-2|once
TGTGCCAGCAGCTTACGAGGACAGGGAACCGGGGAGCTGTTTTTT
CASSLRGQGTGELFF
>TRBV11-2|TRBD2|TRBJ2-1|.
TGTGCCAGCAGCCGAAAGGGACTAGCGGGACGGGGATTCTACAATGAGCAGTTCTTC
CASSRKGLAGRGFYNEQFF
>TRBV5-1|TRBD1|TRBJ1-4|.
TGCGCCAGCAGAGGACAGGGACATGAAAAACTGTTTTTT
CASRGQGHEKLFF
>TRBV29-1|.|TRBJ2-5|.
TGCAGCGTTGAAGATCGAGGTAGAGCCGTAGGAGTGGCCCAGTACTTC
CSVEDRGRAVGVAQYF
>TRBV5-5|TRBD1|TRBJ2-7|.
TGTGCCAGCAGCTTGGATTGGGACAGTTCCTACGAGCAGTACTTC
CASSLDWDSSYEQYF
>TRBV28|TRBD1|TRBJ1-2|.
TGTGCCAGCAGTGGGAGACAGGGTACGAGCGATGGCTACACCTTC
CASSGRQGTSDGYTF